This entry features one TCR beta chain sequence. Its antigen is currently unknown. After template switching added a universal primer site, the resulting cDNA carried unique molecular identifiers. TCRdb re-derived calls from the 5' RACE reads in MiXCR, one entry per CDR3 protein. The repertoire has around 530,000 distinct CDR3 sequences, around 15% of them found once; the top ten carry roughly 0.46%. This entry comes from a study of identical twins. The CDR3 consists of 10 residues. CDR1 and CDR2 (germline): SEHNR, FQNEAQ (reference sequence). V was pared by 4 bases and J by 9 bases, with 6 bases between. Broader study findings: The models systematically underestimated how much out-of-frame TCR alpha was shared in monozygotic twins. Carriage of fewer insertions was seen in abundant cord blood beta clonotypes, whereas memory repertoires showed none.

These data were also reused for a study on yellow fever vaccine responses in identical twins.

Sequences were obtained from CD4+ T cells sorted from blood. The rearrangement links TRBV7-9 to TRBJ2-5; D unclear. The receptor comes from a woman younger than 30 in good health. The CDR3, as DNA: TGTGCCAGCAGCTCCCATCCCCAGTACTTC. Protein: CASSSHPQYF.